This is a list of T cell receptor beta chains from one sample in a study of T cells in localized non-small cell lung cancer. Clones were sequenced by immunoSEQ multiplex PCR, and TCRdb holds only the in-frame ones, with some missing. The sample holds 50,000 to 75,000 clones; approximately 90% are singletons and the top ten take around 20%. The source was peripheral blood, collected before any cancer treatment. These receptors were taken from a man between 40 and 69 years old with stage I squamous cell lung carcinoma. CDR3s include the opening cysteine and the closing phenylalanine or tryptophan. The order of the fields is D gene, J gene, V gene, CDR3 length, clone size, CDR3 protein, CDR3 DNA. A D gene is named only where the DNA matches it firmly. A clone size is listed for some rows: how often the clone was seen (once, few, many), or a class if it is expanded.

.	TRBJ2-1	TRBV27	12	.	CASWQAYNEQFF	TGTGCCAGCTGGCAGGCCTACAATGAGCAGTTCTTC
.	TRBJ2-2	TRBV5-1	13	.	CASSTKGTGELFF	TGCGCCAGCAGCACGAAGGGCACCGGGGAGCTGTTTTTT
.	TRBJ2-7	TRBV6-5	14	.	CASSYRQRTYEQYF	TGTGCCAGCAGTTACCGACAGAGAACCTACGAGCAGTACTTC
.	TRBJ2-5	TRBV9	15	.	CASSVAQGYQETQYF	TGTGCCAGCAGCGTAGCTCAGGGGTACCAAGAGACCCAGTACTTC
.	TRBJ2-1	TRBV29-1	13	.	CSVAFGPYNEQFF	TGCAGCGTTGCCTTCGGCCCCTACAATGAGCAGTTCTTC
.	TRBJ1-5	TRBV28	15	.	CASSSQRYSNQPQHF	TGTGCCAGCAGTTCTCAGAGGTATAGCAATCAGCCCCAGCATTTT
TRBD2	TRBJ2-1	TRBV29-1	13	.	CSVASSGYNEQFF	TGCAGCGTTGCCTCTAGCGGGTACAATGAGCAGTTCTTC
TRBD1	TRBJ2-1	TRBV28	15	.	CASSLKGGLYNEQFF	TGTGCCAGCAGTCTCAAAGGGGGCTTGTACAATGAGCAGTTCTTC
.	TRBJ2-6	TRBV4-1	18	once	CASSQDRTAHPGANVLTF	TGCGCCAGCAGCCAAGATCGGACGGCTCACCCTGGGGCCAACGTCCTGACTTTC
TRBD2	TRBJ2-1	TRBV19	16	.	CASSIGTSGRLGEQFF	TGTGCCAGTAGTATAGGTACTAGCGGGAGATTGGGTGAGCAGTTCTTC
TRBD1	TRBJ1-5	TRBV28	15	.	CASSLTGGRNQPQHF	TGTGCCAGCAGTTTGACAGGGGGCCGGAATCAGCCCCAGCATTTT
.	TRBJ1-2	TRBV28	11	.	CASRENSGYTF	TGTGCCAGCAGGGAGAATTCAGGCTACACCTTC
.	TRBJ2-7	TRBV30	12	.	CAWGDQRYEQYF	TGTGCCTGGGGGGACCAGCGCTACGAGCAGTACTTC
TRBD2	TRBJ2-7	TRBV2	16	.	CASTALTSGTSYEQYF	TGTGCCAGCACCGCCTTGACTAGCGGGACCTCCTACGAGCAGTACTTC
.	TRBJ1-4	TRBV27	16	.	CASSPQKVSTNEKLFF	TGTGCCAGCAGTCCGCAAAAAGTTTCAACTAATGAAAAACTGTTTTTT
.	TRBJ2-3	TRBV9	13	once	CASSVTGTDTQYF	TGTGCCAGCAGCGTTACAGGCACAGATACGCAGTATTTT
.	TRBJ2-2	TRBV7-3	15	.	CASSPAALNTGELFF	TGTGCCAGCAGCCCAGCCGCCCTGAACACCGGGGAGCTGTTTTTT
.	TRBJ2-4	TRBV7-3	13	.	CASSMGAKNIQYF	TGTGCCAGCAGTATGGGAGCCAAAAACATTCAGTACTTC
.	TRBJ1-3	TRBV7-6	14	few	CASSRDISGNTIYF	TGTGCCAGCAGCCGGGATATCTCTGGAAACACCATATATTTT
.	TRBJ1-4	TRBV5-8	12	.	CASSLDSEKLFF	TGTGCCAGCAGCCTGGACAGTGAAAAACTGTTTTTT
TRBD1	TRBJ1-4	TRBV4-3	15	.	CASSPGTATNEKLFF	TGCGCCAGCAGCCCCGGGACAGCAACTAATGAAAAACTGTTTTTT
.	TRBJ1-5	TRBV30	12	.	CAWSPSNQPQHF	TGTGCCTGGAGTCCTAGCAATCAGCCCCAGCATTTT
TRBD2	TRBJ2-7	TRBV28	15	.	CASSTRSGRAYEQYF	TGTGCCAGCAGCACACGGAGCGGGAGGGCCTACGAGCAGTACTTC
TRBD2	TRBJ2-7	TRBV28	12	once	CASSLGTSGKDF	TGTGCCAGCAGTTTAGGGACTAGCGGGAAAGACTTC
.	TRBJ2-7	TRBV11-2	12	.	CASSFGAYEQYF	TGTGCCAGCAGCTTCGGGGCCTACGAGCAGTACTTC
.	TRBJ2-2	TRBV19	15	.	CASNALGVDTGELFF	TGTGCCAGCAATGCCCTGGGGGTGGACACCGGGGAGCTGTTTTTT
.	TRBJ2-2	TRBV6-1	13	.	CASSEGNTGELFF	TGTGCCAGCAGTGAGGGGAACACCGGGGAGCTGTTTTTT
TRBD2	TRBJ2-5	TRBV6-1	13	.	CASGASGQETQYF	TGTGCCAGCGGGGCTAGCGGGCAAGAGACCCAGTACTTC
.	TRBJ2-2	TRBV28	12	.	CACEGNTGELFF	TGTGCCTGTGAGGGGAACACCGGGGAGCTGTTTTTT
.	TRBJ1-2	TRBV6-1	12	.	CASSLDGDSYTF	TGTGCCAGCAGTCTGGACGGGGATAGCTACACCTTC
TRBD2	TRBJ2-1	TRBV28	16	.	CASSSFGTSGYNEQFF	TGTGCCAGCAGCTCATTCGGGACTAGCGGGTACAATGAGCAGTTCTTC
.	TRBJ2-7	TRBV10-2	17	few	CASSEFAGTTSTYEQYF	TGCGCCAGCAGTGAGTTTGCGGGGACAACCTCCACCTACGAGCAGTACTTC
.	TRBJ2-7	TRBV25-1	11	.	CASSGRYEQYF	TGTGCCAGCAGTGGGCGCTACGAGCAGTACTTC
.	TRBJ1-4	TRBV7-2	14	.	CASSPRARNEKLFF	TGTGCCAGCAGCCCACGGGCACGTAATGAAAAACTGTTTTTT
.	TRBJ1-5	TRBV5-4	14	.	CASSLGGNNQPQHF	TGTGCCAGCAGCTTGGGGGGAAATAATCAGCCCCAGCATTTT
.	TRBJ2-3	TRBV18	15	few	CASSPRDGNTDTQYF	TGTGCCAGCTCACCGAGGGACGGAAACACAGATACGCAGTATTTT
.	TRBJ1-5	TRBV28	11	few	CASRTNQPQHF	TGTGCCAGCAGGACAAATCAGCCCCAGCATTTT
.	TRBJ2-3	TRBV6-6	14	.	CASSPALGTDTQYF	TGTGCCAGCAGTCCCGCGCTCGGCACAGATACGCAGTATTTT
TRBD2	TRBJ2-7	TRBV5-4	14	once	CASSYTSGIYEQYF	TGTGCCAGCAGCTATACTAGCGGGATATACGAGCAGTACTTC
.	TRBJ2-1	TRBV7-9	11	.	CASSTGHEQFF	TGTGCCAGCAGCACAGGCCATGAGCAGTTCTTC
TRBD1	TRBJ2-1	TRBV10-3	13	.	CAISGTGNDEQFF	TGTGCCATCAGCGGGACAGGGAACGATGAGCAGTTCTTC
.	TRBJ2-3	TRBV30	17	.	CAWSAGTSWGLPDTQYF	TGTGCCTGGAGTGCCGGGACTTCCTGGGGGTTACCAGATACGCAGTATTTT
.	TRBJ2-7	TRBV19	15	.	CASSPSRGSGAEQYF	TGTGCCAGTAGTCCATCCAGGGGATCAGGTGCCGAGCAGTACTTC
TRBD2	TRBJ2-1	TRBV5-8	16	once	CASSFGLAGTYNEQFF	TGTGCCAGCAGCTTTGGACTAGCGGGAACCTACAATGAGCAGTTCTTC
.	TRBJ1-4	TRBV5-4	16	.	CASSSEGGRRNEKLFF	TGTGCCAGCAGCTCCGAAGGAGGCAGGAGAAATGAAAAACTGTTTTTT
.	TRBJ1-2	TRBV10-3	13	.	CATQPRGSGGYTF	TGTGCCACCCAACCCAGGGGATCAGGTGGCTACACCTTC
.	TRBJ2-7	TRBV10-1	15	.	CASSESIGIPYEQYF	TGCGCCAGCAGTGAGTCGATTGGGATTCCCTACGAGCAGTACTTC
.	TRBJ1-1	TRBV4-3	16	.	CASSQGGAEGNTEAFF	TGCGCCAGCAGCCAAGGGGGGGCAGAAGGGAACACTGAAGCTTTCTTT
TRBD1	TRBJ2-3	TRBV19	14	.	CASRETGEPDTQYF	TGTGCCAGTAGGGAGACAGGGGAACCAGATACGCAGTATTTT
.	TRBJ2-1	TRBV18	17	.	CASSPTLTGIAYNEQFF	TGTGCCAGCTCACCGACTTTGACGGGGATAGCCTACAATGAGCAGTTCTTC
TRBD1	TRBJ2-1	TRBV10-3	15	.	CAISKSGTDYNEQFF	TGTGCCATCAGTAAGTCCGGGACAGATTACAATGAGCAGTTCTTC
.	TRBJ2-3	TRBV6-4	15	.	CASSDPKGKADTQYF	TGTGCCAGCAGTGACCCCAAAGGTAAGGCAGATACGCAGTATTTT
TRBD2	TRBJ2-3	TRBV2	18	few	CASSPRTSGRAGTDTQYF	TGTGCCAGCAGTCCCCGGACTAGCGGGAGGGCCGGCACAGATACGCAGTATTTT
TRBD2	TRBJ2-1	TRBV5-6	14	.	CASSLGLAANEQFF	TGTGCCAGCAGCTTGGGACTAGCGGCCAATGAGCAGTTCTTC
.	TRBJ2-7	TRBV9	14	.	CASSRRTGREEQYF	TGTGCCAGCAGCCGACGGACTGGCCGGGAGGAGCAGTACTTC
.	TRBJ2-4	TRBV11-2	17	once	CASSLETRGPETYIQYF	TGTGCCAGCAGCTTAGAAACGAGAGGGCCAGAGACTTACATTCAGTACTTC
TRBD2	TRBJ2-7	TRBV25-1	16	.	CASSAVGSGANHEQYF	TGTGCCAGCAGTGCGGTGGGGAGCGGGGCCAACCACGAGCAGTACTTC
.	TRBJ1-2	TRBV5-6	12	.	CASSLGSYGYTF	TGTGCCAGCAGCTTGGGATCTTATGGCTACACCTTC
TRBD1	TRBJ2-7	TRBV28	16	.	CASTSQRTGVLSEQYF	TGTGCCAGCACCTCGCAGCGGACAGGGGTTCTCTCCGAGCAGTACTTC
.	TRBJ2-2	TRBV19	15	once	CASSLRRVDTGELFF	TGTGCCAGTAGTTTGAGAAGGGTAGACACCGGGGAGCTGTTTTTT